Each of the 12 T cell receptor beta chains below was sequenced from the same sample in a study of T cell repertoires in cytomegalovirus infection. These receptors have no known antigen. In TCRdb, the reads were re-called with MiXCR into one record per CDR3 protein. The table records roughly 340,000 distinct CDR3 sequences, 25% to 35% of them present only once. The sequenced sample was cultured PBMCs, obtained from culture after CMV antigen stimulation. The receptors here all came from a human donor in good health (CMV status not recorded). Some clones in this sample may be carry-over from other donors' samples.

This clonotype was detected a few times. This chain links TRBV30 with TRBJ2-5; 7 bases fit TRBD1. V lost 1 base and J lost 5; bases outside the gene matches: 13. The CDR3 has 16 residues. Germline CDR1 GTSNPN, CDR2 SVGIG (reference sequence). The DNA for the CDR3 is TGTGCCTGGAGTGAATCCCGGACAGGTCGGGTGGAGACCCAGTACTTC. Its translation: CAWSESRTGRVETQYF.

This clonotype was counted many times. The V call is TRBV11-1, the J call TRBJ1-5, with TRBD1 matching 7 bases. Trimming took 4 bases from V and 5 from J; bases not matched to a gene: 2. The length of the CDR3 is 13 residues. The germline CDR1 and CDR2 sequences are SGHAT and FQDESV (reference sequence). The CDR3 region has the DNA TGTGCCAGCAGCTCAACAGGGGATCAGCCCCAGCATTTT. Amino acid sequence: CASSSTGDQPQHF.

The V call is TRBV12-3 or TRBV12-4, the J call TRBJ1-4, with D perhaps matching TRBD1 (6 bases). The CDR3 is 15 residues long. The V end lost 7 bases, the J end lost 8 bases, and 20 bases lay between the germline ends. The CDR3 nucleotides read TGTGCCAGCACCTTCCAAACAGGGCTGCAAGAAAAACTGTTTTTT. This codes for CASTFQTGLQEKLFF.

At least ten counts were recorded for this clonotype. The chain is built from TRBV7-8 and TRBJ2-7; D remains ambiguous. CDR1 and CDR2 (germline): SGHVS, FQNEAQ. CDR3 length equals 11 residues. V lost 5 bases and J 7 bases, leaving 9 bases between the germline ends. The CDR3 bases are TGTGCCAGCAGCCCACCTGGGGAGCAGTACTTC. The encoded protein is CASSPPGEQYF. The whole variable domain, filled in from reference TRBV7-8 and TRBJ2-7, reads GAGVSQSPRYKVAKRGQDVALRCDPISGHVSLFWYQQALGQGPEFLTYFQNEAQLDKSGLPSDRFFAERPEGSVSTLKIQRTQQEDSAVYLCASSPPGEQYFGPGTRLTVT.

This clonotype was recorded a few times. The V and J genes are TRBV11-1 and TRBJ2-5; D is undetermined. Germline CDR1 is SGHAT and CDR2 is FQDESV (reference sequence). V was pared by 3 bases and J by 4 bases, with 9 bases between. The CDR3 contains 13 residues. The CDR3: CASSFTASETQYF. For the CDR3, the DNA is TGTGCCAGCAGCTTTACGGCTTCAGAGACCCAGTACTTC.

This clonotype was found a few times. This rearrangement joins TRBV7-9 to TRBJ2-1, with TRBD2 matching 10 bases. Germline values: CDR1 SEHNR, CDR2 FQNEAQ (reference sequence). The CDR3 is made up of 15 amino acids. The V and J ends lost 0 bases and 10 bases, in that order; junction bases with no gene match: 6. This CDR3 reads CASSLASGRTQEQFF. The CDR3 DNA follows: TGTGCCAGCAGCTTAGCTAGCGGGAGGACGCAGGAGCAGTTCTTC.

The rearrangement links TRBV20-1 to TRBJ2-3; 10 nucleotides line up with TRBD2. The CDR3 totals 18 residues. Germline CDR1 and CDR2: DFQATT and SNEGSKA (reference sequence). The V gene end was trimmed by 0 bases and the J gene end by 1 base; junction bases not matched to a gene: 10. The CDR3 DNA is TGCAGTGCTAGAGAACAGCGGGGGGGCCGTCAGCGCACAGATACGCAGTATTTT. Translation gives CSAREQRGGRQRTDTQYF.

The chain links TRBV5-1 to TRBJ2-5; maybe TRBD1 (5 bases). The CDR3 contains 13 residues. The germline V and J ends were trimmed by 4 bases and 5 bases, with 12 bases remaining between them. Germline CDR1 is SGHRS and CDR2 is YFSETQ. This chain's CDR3 is CASSRATEETQYF. The CDR3 nucleotides read TGCGCCAGCAGCCGAGCGACAGAGGAGACCCAGTACTTC.

The genes are TRBV28 and TRBJ2-1; a possible D gene is TRBD1 (6 bases). Germline CDR1 MDHEN, CDR2 SYDVKM. This CDR3 is 14 amino acids long. Trimming removed 5 bases from V and 7 bases from J, with 15 bases in between. The CDR3 here is CASSPQGTRNEQFF. The CDR3 nucleotides read TGTGCCAGCAGTCCGCAGGGGACCAGGAATGAGCAGTTCTTC.

This chain connects TRBV10-2 to TRBJ1-5, with 8 bases identical to TRBD1. The V gene's germline CDR1 is WSHSY and CDR2 SAAADI. This CDR3 has 15 residues. Trimming cost V 7 bases and J 6 bases; bases outside gene matches: 11. Written as DNA, the CDR3 is TGCGCCAGCACTAAGGACAGGGCTCGGCGTCAGCCCCAGCATTTT. Translating it yields CASTKDRARRQPQHF.

The CDR3 here is CASSIGTASGEAFF. The CDR3 bases are TGTGCCAGCAGCATCGGGACAGCATCGGGTGAAGCTTTCTTT. This chain uses TRBV5-5 with TRBJ1-1, with 7 bases aligning to TRBD1. The germline V gene encodes CDR1 SGHKS and CDR2 YYEKEE (reference sequence). With 4 bases clipped from V and 7 bases from J, the junction kept 10 bases outside the gene matches. The CDR3 sequence is 14 residues long.

The V and J genes are TRBV19 and TRBJ2-3, with no clear D. This CDR3 comprises 15 residues. The V gene lost 3 bases and the J gene lost 2 bases, with 12 bases spanning the gap. Germline V gives CDR1 LNHDA, CDR2 SQIVND (reference sequence). CDR3 in amino acids: CASSIRRAPTDTQYF. CDR3 DNA: TGTGCCAGTAGTATCCGACGGGCACCCACAGATACGCAGTATTTT. Using reference TRBV19 and TRBJ2-3 for the parts outside the CDR3, the full variable domain is DGGITQSPKYLFRKEGQNVTLSCEQNLNHDAMYWYRQDPGQGLRLIYYSQIVNDFQKGDIAEGYSVSREKKESFPLTVTSAQKNPTAFYLCASSIRRAPTDTQYFGPGTRLTVL.